This T cell receptor (beta chain) derives from a study of glioma-infiltrating T cells. Study-level findings and limits: Tissue-blood divergence was below expectation in non-neoplastic patients, above in gliomas.

This clonotype was recorded many times. Its antigen is unidentified. V was trimmed by 2 bases and J by 8 bases, leaving 12 bases between them. CDR1 and CDR2 (germline): SGHTA, FQGTGA. The CDR3 totals 13 residues. Amplification of TCR alpha and beta CDR3 regions from RNA used iRepertoire nested multiplex PCR. Tissue mRNA or PBMC total RNA, roughly 95-400 ng, went into one-step reverse transcription and amplification. TCRdb re-called the multiplex PCR reads through MiXCR, storing one row per CDR3 protein. The sample records tens of thousands of distinct CDR3 sequences, approximately 42% being singletons.

The sample taken for sequencing was glioma tissue, nonneoplastic brain tissue, or PBMCs (not recorded which). This clonotype originated in a human donor with low-grade glioma or glioblastoma, undergoing nonglioma brain surgery, or in good health (not recorded which). The chain recombines TRBV7-3 with TRBJ1-1; D is perhaps TRBD1 (5 bases). This CDR3 is CASSLGTTSEAFF. The DNA of the CDR3 is TGTGCCAGCAGCTTAGGGACCACTTCCGAAGCTTTCTTT.